The 4 T cell receptor beta chains in this list originate from one sample, sequenced in a study of shared clonotypes between healthy human individuals. Data came from immunoSEQ multiplex PCR; TCRdb stores just in-frame clones and leaves some out. The table lists 2 million to 2.5 million clones, less than 95% of them singletons. Sequenced sample: naive CD4+ T cells from PBMCs. Described subset: CD45RA+ positively selected. Receptor source: a man between 18 and 29 years old in good health. Some clones in this sample may be carry-over from other donors' samples.

CDR3 in amino acids: CAISGARGAAYNEQFF. Here the CDR3 DNA reads TGTGCCATCAGTGGCGCCCGAGGGGCCGCCTACAATGAGCAGTTCTTC. The chain employs TRBV10-3 and TRBJ2-1; perhaps D is TRBD1 or TRBD2 (5 bases each). The germline V gene encodes CDR1 ENHRY and CDR2 SYGVKD. The CDR3 sequence is 16 residues long. Trimming took off 4 bases at V and 2 bases at J, with 15 bases between the two ends.

The CDR3: CASSPPDITQETQYF. CDR3 DNA: TGTGCCAGCAGTCCCCCGGACATAACCCAAGAGACCCAGTACTTC. The chain recombines TRBV28 with TRBJ2-5, with TRBD1 as a possible D gene (5 bases). Trimming took 5 bases from V and 1 from J, leaving 14 bases between them. Looked up from germline, CDR1 is MDHEN and CDR2 is SYDVKM. The CDR3 spans 15 residues.

The chain links TRBV7-9 to TRBJ2-1; TRBD2 aligns across 9 bases. Germline V gene lookup returns CDR1 SEHNR and CDR2 FQNEAQ (reference sequence). The CDR3 is 15 residues long. J was trimmed by 9 bases and V by 5 bases; bases with no gene match: 11. In DNA, the CDR3 is TGTGCCAGCAGCGCCCAGAGCGGGAGGTGGGGTGAGCAGTTCTTC. It codes for CASSAQSGRWGEQFF. The complete variable domain, with remaining parts taken from reference TRBV7-9 and TRBJ2-1, reads DTGVSQNPRHKITKRGQNVTFRCDPISEHNRLYWYRQTLGQGPEFLTYFQNEAQLEKSRLLSDRFSAERPKGSFSTLEIQRTEQGDSAMYLCASSAQSGRWGEQFFGPGTRLTVL.

This chain's CDR3 is CASSLIGVGAFF. Written as DNA, the CDR3 is TGTGCCAGCAGTTTAATAGGGGTCGGAGCTTTCTTT. The chain couples TRBV28 to TRBJ1-1; possible D gene TRBD1, 5 bases. CDR3 length equals 12 residues. With 2 bases removed from V and 10 bases from J, the gap between germline ends came to 11 bases. CDR1 is MDHEN, CDR2 SYDVKM, per germline.